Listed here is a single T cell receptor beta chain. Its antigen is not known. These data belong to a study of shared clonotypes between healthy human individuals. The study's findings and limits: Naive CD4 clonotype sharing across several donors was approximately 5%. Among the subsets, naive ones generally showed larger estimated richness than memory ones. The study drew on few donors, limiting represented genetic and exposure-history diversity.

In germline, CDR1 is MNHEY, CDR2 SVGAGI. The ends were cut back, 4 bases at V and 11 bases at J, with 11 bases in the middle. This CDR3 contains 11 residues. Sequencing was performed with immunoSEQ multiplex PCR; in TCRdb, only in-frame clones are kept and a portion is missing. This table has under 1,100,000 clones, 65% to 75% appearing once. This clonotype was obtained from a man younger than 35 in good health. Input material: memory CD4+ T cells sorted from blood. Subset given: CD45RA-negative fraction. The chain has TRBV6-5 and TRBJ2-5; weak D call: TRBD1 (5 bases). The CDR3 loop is CASSSQGRQYF. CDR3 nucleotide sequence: TGTGCCAGCAGTTCCCAGGGTAGGCAGTACTTC.